This entry lists 26 T cell receptor beta chains sequenced from one sample in a study of blood T cells in healthy people across ages (dated by TCRdb to the mid-2010s). The method behind the library was 5' RACE. The sequencer listed for this sample is Illumina HiSeq 2500. A second PCR of about 6 to 11 cycles was performed with a sample-barcoded 5' primer and a J-beta primer mix. In TCRdb, the public reads were trimmed at Q25 with fastp and aligned with MiXCR, with productive beta chains retained. CDR3 protein duplicates are merged, each entry listing the most common genes and DNA. The sample table holds hundreds of thousands of distinct CDR3 sequences, of which about 46% were seen once. Of the sample, over 15% falls within the top ten clones. The specimen sequenced was blood. Receptor source: a man of 80 years or more in good health.

This clonotype was recorded a few times. Here the CDR3 reads CASSLAAATNEKLFF. DNA for the CDR3: TGTGCCAGCAGCTTAGCGGCAGCAACTAATGAAAAACTGTTTTTT. The chain recombines TRBV7-2 with TRBJ1-4; D unresolved. This CDR3 is built from 15 residues. V was shortened by 0 bases and J by 0 bases, with 5 bases between the two germline ends. CDR1 is SGHTA, CDR2 FQGNSA, per germline.

This clonotype was counted a single time. The gene calls are TRBV5-1 and TRBJ2-1; D is ambiguous. Germline V lookup: CDR1 SGHRS, CDR2 YFSETQ. V lost 2 bases, J lost 6 bases, and 12 bases lay in between. CDR3 length equals 14 residues. The CDR3 DNA follows: TGCGCCAGCAGCTTTTCCAGCTGGAGCAATGAGCAGTTCTTC. Amino acid sequence: CASSFSSWSNEQFF.

This clonotype was seen more than once but under ten times. The chain couples TRBV5-1 to TRBJ2-1, with TRBD2 matching over 15 bases. The CDR3 is 17 residues long. V dropped 3 bases and J dropped 10; count of bases not matched to a gene: 11. The V gene's germline CDR1 is SGHRS and CDR2 YFSETQ. The CDR3 bases are TGCGCCAGCAGCTCGGGGACTAGCGGGAGGTACCTTGGGGAGCAGTTCTTC. Translated, it gives CASSSGTSGRYLGEQFF.

About this clonotype itself: With a much larger clone just one base away, this may be a read error. The chain has TRBV4-2 and TRBJ2-3, with 11 bases matching TRBD2. The CDR3 totals 18 residues. CDR1 LGHNA and CDR2 YNFKEQ come from the germline V gene. CDR3 DNA sequence: TGTGCCTGCAGCCAAGAATTAGCGGGAGGGCCAGCGACAGATACGCAGTATTTT. This encodes CACSQELAGGPATDTQYF.

The V call is TRBV7-2, the J call TRBJ2-7; 11 bases are a match to TRBD1. V shed 5 bases, J shed 5 bases, and the junction held 8 bases outside the gene matches. CDR1 is SGHTA and CDR2 is FQGNSA in the germline V gene. The CDR3 length is 15 residues. The CDR3 DNA follows: TGTGCCAGCAGCGCCGTGGGACAGGGGGTGGACGAGCAGTACTTC. Translation: CASSAVGQGVDEQYF.

This chain joins TRBV27 and TRBJ2-5, with 11 bases identical to TRBD1. With the DNA end fitting TRBJ2-7 better, the J assignment may be wrong. The CDR3 has 14 amino acids. Germline CDR1 MNHEY, CDR2 SMNVEV (reference sequence). The CDR3 reads CASSVWDRGNEQYF. For the CDR3, the DNA is TGTGCCAGCAGTGTATGGGACAGGGGGAACGAGCAGTACTTC.

V gene TRBV5-4 combines with J gene TRBJ2-7; 9 nucleotides match TRBD2. With 4 bases clipped from V and 3 bases from J, the junction kept 11 bases outside the gene matches. From germline, CDR1 is SGHNT and CDR2 YYREEE (reference sequence). This CDR3 region has 16 residues. The chain's CDR3 is CASSQSRGLANYEQYF. CDR3 DNA sequence: TGTGCCAGCAGCCAGTCACGAGGACTAGCGAACTACGAGCAGTACTTC.

This clonotype was picked up a small number of times. J is TRBJ2-5 and V is TRBV9; D could derive from TRBD1 or TRBD2 (5 bases each). The CDR3 runs 14 residues. Germline V gene data show CDR1 as SGDLS and CDR2 as YYNGEE. V lost 4 bases, J lost 5 bases, and 15 bases lay in between. The DNA for the CDR3 is TGTGCCAGCAGCTATACCCCCGAGGGGGAGACCCAGTACTTC. This encodes CASSYTPEGETQYF.

With respect to this clonotype: This may be a read error: a much more frequent sequence differs by one nucleotide. V gene TRBV5-1 combines with J gene TRBJ2-7; D ambiguous. This CDR3 comprises 13 residues. The V gene's germline CDR1 is SGHRS and CDR2 YFSETQ. In DNA, the CDR3 is TGCGCCAGCAGCACCGGTTCCTCCAACGAGCAGTACTTC. Amino acid sequence: CASSTGSSNEQYF.

The genes are TRBV20-1 and TRBJ2-5; 7 nucleotides line up with TRBD2. The CDR3 is 12 amino acids. The V gene end was trimmed by 5 bases and the J gene end by 11 bases; junction bases not matched to a gene: 11. The germline V gene encodes CDR1 DFQATT and CDR2 SNEGSKA (reference sequence). The CDR3, as DNA: TGCAGTGCTCATGCGGGAGATGGTGAGCAGTACTTC. Protein sequence: CSAHAGDGEQYF.

The rearrangement uses TRBV14 and TRBJ1-1, with TRBD1 identical over 8 bases. V trimming: 1 base; J trimming: 7 bases; junction bases outside the gene matches: 5. The CDR3 runs to 14 residues. CDR1 is SGHDN and CDR2 is FVKESK in the germline V gene. The CDR3 spells CASSQARTGIEAFF. CDR3 nucleotides: TGTGCCAGCAGCCAAGCCCGGACAGGGATTGAAGCTTTCTTT.

The chain has TRBV12-3 or TRBV12-4 and TRBJ2-1; D is undetermined. V lost 5 bases and J 9 bases, leaving 14 bases between the germline ends. The CDR3 is 13 amino acids. CDR3: CASSLYISVEQFF. CDR3 DNA sequence: TGTGCCAGCAGTCTGTATATTTCAGTTGAGCAGTTCTTC.

J is TRBJ2-7 and V is TRBV5-1, with 9 bases aligning to TRBD1. CDR1 is SGHRS, CDR2 YFSETQ, per germline. V gave up 6 bases and J gave up 0 bases; unmatched junction bases: 4. The CDR3 covers 14 residues. CDR3 in amino acids: CASTGTGNSYEQYF. In nucleotides, the CDR3 is TGCGCCAGCACTGGGACAGGGAACTCCTACGAGCAGTACTTC.

The rearrangement uses TRBV12-3 or TRBV12-4 and TRBJ2-3, with 11 bases that match TRBD2. The V gene end was trimmed by 5 bases and the J gene end by 7 bases; junction bases not matched to a gene: 8. The CDR3 loop spans 15 amino acids. Written as DNA, the CDR3 is TGTGCCAGCAGTCTAGGACTAGCGGGTGTGAATACGCAGTATTTT. Translation gives CASSLGLAGVNTQYF.

V gene TRBV9 combines with J gene TRBJ2-3; TRBD2 matches at 10 bases. This CDR3 spans 17 amino acids. The germline V gene has CDR1 SGDLS and CDR2 YYNGEE. V dropped 6 bases and J dropped 4; count of bases not matched to a gene: 14. The CDR3 region is CASNDNPQRGGPDTQYF. The DNA for the CDR3 is TGTGCCAGCAACGATAACCCCCAGCGGGGGGGCCCAGATACGCAGTATTTT.

This clonotype turned up a few times. J is TRBJ2-7 and V is TRBV28, with D possibly being TRBD1 (5 bases). This CDR3 spans 15 amino acids. Germline CDR1 and CDR2: MDHEN and SYDVKM. The V end lost 6 bases, the J end lost 0 bases, and 15 bases lay between the germline ends. The CDR3 nucleotides are TGTGCCAGCAGCCAGAGTCGCGACAGCTCCTACGAGCAGTACTTC. Translated: CASSQSRDSSYEQYF.

The chain combines TRBV5-1 with TRBJ2-7, with D perhaps TRBD1 (7 bases). The DNA end is more similar to TRBJ2-5, so the J call may be wrong. This CDR3 comprises 14 residues. From germline, CDR1 is SGHRS and CDR2 YFSETQ. The DNA for the CDR3 is TGCGCCAGCAGGAGGCAGGGGGGCTTGGAGACCCAGTACTTC. This sequence encodes CASRRQGGLETQYF.

On this clonotype itself: The junction shows a germline mismatch at one end, possibly a read error. V gene TRBV9 combines with J gene TRBJ1-2, with no clear D. The CDR3 is made up of 14 amino acids. The germline gives CDR1 SGDLS, CDR2 YYNGEE. CDR3: CASSVGARQYVYTF. DNA for the CDR3: TGTGCCAGCAGCGTAGGAGCTCGGCAATATGTCTACACCTTC.

The rearrangement links TRBV10-3 to TRBJ1-4; perhaps TRBD1 as D (5 bases). CDR3 length equals 14 residues. The germline gives CDR1 ENHRY, CDR2 SYGVKD. V was cut by 3 bases and J by 7 bases, with 12 bases left in between. The CDR3 protein is CAISDGTSSEKLFF. The CDR3 DNA sequence: TGTGCCATCAGTGATGGGACCAGCAGTGAAAAACTGTTTTTT.

The chain combines TRBV7-2 with TRBJ2-7, with D uncertain. CDR3 length equals 13 residues. V was cut by 2 bases and J by 4 bases, with 9 bases left in between. Germline values: CDR1 SGHTA, CDR2 FQGNSA. The CDR3 bases are TGTGCCAGCAGCTTAAGGGCGGAATACGAGCAGTACTTC. Translating gives CASSLRAEYEQYF.

The chain uses TRBV6-5 and TRBJ2-5, with D perhaps given as TRBD1 or TRBD2 (5 bases each). CDR1 is MNHEY and CDR2 is SVGAGI in the germline V gene. The CDR3 has 19 amino acids. The V and J ends lost 4 bases and 2 bases respectively, with 26 bases between them. In DNA form, the CDR3 reads TGTGCCAGCAGTTCCTCCGACGACGGGGCCGCCTTTGGGCAAGAGACCCAGTACTTC. Amino acids: CASSSSDDGAAFGQETQYF.

The gene calls are TRBV6-5 and TRBJ2-7; D call uncertain. The CDR3 consists of 14 residues. V was trimmed by 4 bases and J by 0 bases, leaving 10 bases between them. Per germline, CDR1 MNHEY and CDR2 SVGAGI. In DNA form, the CDR3 reads TGTGCCAGCAGTTCGCGGATGGGCTCCTACGAGCAGTACTTC. Protein: CASSSRMGSYEQYF.

V usage is TRBV6-5 and J usage is TRBJ2-3; D perhaps matches TRBD1 (6 bases). V was cut by 0 bases and J by 0 bases, with 7 bases left in between. The germline CDR1 and CDR2 sequences are MNHEY and SVGAGI. The CDR3 runs 15 residues. The CDR3 sequence: CASSYSQGSTDTQYF. CDR3 DNA: TGTGCCAGCAGTTACTCACAGGGTAGCACAGATACGCAGTATTTT.

This chain's CDR3 is CASSAREEKYEQYF. The CDR3 DNA reads as TGTGCCAGCAGCGCCAGGGAAGAGAAATACGAGCAGTACTTC. This chain uses TRBV7-6 with TRBJ2-7, with a weak D call TRBD1 (5 bases). The CDR3 length is 14 residues. V lost 5 bases and J lost 4, with 15 bases in between. Per the germline V gene, CDR1 is SGHVS and CDR2 is FNYEAQ.

This chain connects TRBV20-1 to TRBJ2-1; D gene unclear. V was clipped by 0 bases and J by 6 bases, with 6 bases between them. The CDR3 consists of 12 residues. Germline CDR1 and CDR2: DFQATT and SNEGSKA (reference sequence). CDR3 loop: CSARDLGNEQFF. The CDR3, as DNA: TGCAGTGCTAGAGATTTAGGCAATGAGCAGTTCTTC.

The chain combines TRBV27 with TRBJ1-2; weak D call: TRBD1 (5 bases). V gave up 8 bases and J gave up 1 base, with 8 bases separating them. The CDR3 spans 12 residues. Germline CDR1 and CDR2: MNHEY and SMNVEV (reference sequence). DNA of the CDR3: TGTGCCAGCCGGGACGTTAACTATGGCTACACCTTC. This codes for CASRDVNYGYTF.